The 24 T cell receptor beta chains reported below all come from one sample, sequenced in a study of blood T cells in healthy people across ages. Using a J-beta primer mix together with a sample-barcoded 5' primer, a second PCR was run for roughly 7 to 12 cycles. TCRdb analysed the 5' RACE reads with MiXCR anew, one entry per CDR3 protein. The table shows fewer than 1 million distinct CDR3 sequences, with approximately 44% occurring only once. Input material: blood. Receptors were obtained from a man aged 55 to 70 in good health.

The table lists this clonotype with a few counts. The chain uses TRBV2 and TRBJ2-5, with TRBD1 matching 7 bases. CDR3 length: 12 amino acids. The trim removed 7 bases at V and 3 bases at J, leaving 2 bases unmatched. CDR1 and CDR2 (germline): SNHLY, FYNNEI. The CDR3 sequence: CASTQGEETQYF. CDR3 coding DNA: TGTGCCAGCACTCAGGGGGAAGAGACCCAGTACTTC.

Remarks on this clonotype: The junction and the germline gene differ at one end; a read error may be behind it. V and J are TRBV3-1 and TRBJ2-2; D gene uncertain. There are 16 residues in the CDR3. CDR1 is LGHDT, CDR2 YNNKEL, per germline (reference sequence). Here the CDR3 reads CASTQFQSQNTGELFF. CDR3 DNA sequence: TGTGCCAGCACCCAATTCCAGTCTCAGAACACCGGGGAGCTGTTTTTT.

This clonotype was counted ten times or more. The chain combines TRBV4-3 with TRBJ1-2, with TRBD1 matching over 7 bases. Germline V gene lookup returns CDR1 LGHNA and CDR2 YSLEER. The V gene end was trimmed by 0 bases and the J gene end by 2 bases; junction bases not matched to a gene: 9. The CDR3 has 17 amino acids. CDR3 sequence: CASSQDRTGASNYGYTF. In DNA, the CDR3 is TGCGCCAGCAGCCAAGATCGCACAGGGGCCTCCAACTATGGCTACACCTTC.

The chain uses TRBV20-1 and TRBJ1-4; D is ambiguous. The CDR3 is 13 amino acids. The V end was cut by 3 bases, the J end by 5 bases, with 10 bases between. The V gene's germline CDR1 is DFQATT and CDR2 SNEGSKA (reference sequence). The CDR3 bases are TGCAGTGCTAGTCTGGGAATCAATGAAAAACTGTTTTTT. Residues: CSASLGINEKLFF.

J is TRBJ2-3 and V is TRBV11-3, with 10 bases aligning to TRBD1. The CDR3 covers 16 residues. V dropped 2 bases and J dropped 4; count of bases not matched to a gene: 6. Germline values: CDR1 SGHNT, CDR2 YENEEA. CDR3 sequence reads: CASSLLGTGVPDTQYF. As DNA, the CDR3 is TGTGCCAGCAGCTTATTGGGGACAGGGGTCCCAGATACGCAGTATTTT.

The chain links TRBV27 to TRBJ2-3; no clear D gene. CDR3 size: 14 residues. V lost 3 bases and J 2 bases, leaving 9 bases between the germline ends. Germline lookup yields CDR1 MNHEY and CDR2 SMNVEV (reference sequence). For the CDR3, the DNA is TGTGCCAGCAGTTTCCGGGCCTACACAGATACGCAGTATTTT. Amino acids: CASSFRAYTDTQYF.

The chain has TRBV5-1 and TRBJ2-2; no clear D. The CDR3 contains 14 residues. The V end was cut by 1 base, the J end by 3 bases, with 7 bases between. The germline V gene encodes CDR1 SGHRS and CDR2 YFSETQ. In DNA form, the CDR3 reads TGCGCCAGCAGCTTGTGGTCTGACACCGGGGAGCTGTTTTTT. Protein product: CASSLWSDTGELFF.

In this sample, this clonotype turned up a few times. The genes are TRBV10-1 and TRBJ2-3, with TRBD2 identical over 7 bases. Germline trimming cut 1 base from V and 5 bases from J; bases unmatched to any gene: 9. In germline, CDR1 is WNHNN, CDR2 SYGVQD (reference sequence). This CDR3 spans 16 amino acids. CDR3 in amino acids: CASSELSSGDGDTQYF. CDR3 sequence (DNA): TGCGCCAGCAGTGAGTTGTCTAGCGGAGATGGAGATACGCAGTATTTT.

The J gene is TRBJ2-3, the V gene TRBV7-8; weak D call: TRBD1 (5 bases). Trimming took 2 bases from V and 5 from J, leaving 14 bases between them. In germline, CDR1 is SGHVS, CDR2 FQNEAQ. The length of the CDR3 is 15 residues. CDR3 sequence reads: CASSLWAGQGDTQYF. Written as DNA, the CDR3 is TGTGCCAGCAGCTTATGGGCAGGGCAGGGAGATACGCAGTATTTT.

Only a few counts were recorded for this clonotype. CDR3 amino acids: CASSELVTNTGELFF. As DNA, the CDR3 is TGTGCCAGCAGTGAATTGGTCACCAACACCGGGGAGCTGTTTTTT. This chain connects TRBV25-1 to TRBJ2-2; D call uncertain. Between the trimmed V and J ends, which lost 1 base and 2 bases, there was a span of 8 bases. The CDR3 consists of 15 residues. CDR1 MGHDK and CDR2 SYGVNS come from the germline V gene.

This chain connects TRBV4-3 to TRBJ2-1; D is perhaps TRBD2 (5 bases). Germline-derived CDR1 and CDR2 are LGHNA and YSLEER. V lost 1 base to trimming and J lost 6 bases, with 16 bases between them. The length of the CDR3 is 16 residues. CDR3 coding DNA: TGCGCCAGCAGCCAAGGGGTGGGTGAGGGTGCCAATGAGCAGTTCTTC. Translated: CASSQGVGEGANEQFF.

As to this clonotype: A much larger clone lies one base from this, so it may be a read error. This rearrangement joins TRBV7-2 to TRBJ2-6, with D unresolved. Germline V gene lookup returns CDR1 SGHTA and CDR2 FQGNSA. This CDR3 has 14 residues. The V and J ends lost 11 bases and 2 bases respectively, with 13 bases between them. In nucleotides, the CDR3 is TGTGCCGGCCATCGAGTGACTGGGGCCAACGTCCTGACTTTC. Its translation: CAGHRVTGANVLTF.

V gene TRBV29-1 combines with J gene TRBJ2-5; D uncertain. The CDR3 loop spans 13 amino acids. CDR1 is SQVTM and CDR2 is ANQGSEA in the germline V gene. V gave up 6 bases and J gave up 5 bases, with 16 bases separating them. In DNA form, the CDR3 reads TGCAGCGTACTCAATCAAGTCGGGGAGACCCAGTACTTC. Translated, it gives CSVLNQVGETQYF.

In its sample, this clonotype was seen once. This chain links TRBV20-1 with TRBJ1-1, with D perhaps matching TRBD1 (6 bases). Germline V gene lookup returns CDR1 DFQATT and CDR2 SNEGSKA (reference sequence). The CDR3 totals 12 residues. Written as DNA, the CDR3 is TGCAGGCGAGGGGGGGTGAACACTGAAGCTTTCTTT. This gives the protein CRRGGVNTEAFF.

CDR3 DNA sequence: TGTGCCAGCTCACCTGGGCAGGGGGCTAGGAATGAGCAGTTCTTC. It translates to CASSPGQGARNEQFF. V is TRBV18 and J is TRBJ2-1, with 8 bases identical to TRBD1. The germline CDR1 and CDR2 sequences are KGHSH and LQKENI. This CDR3 spans 15 amino acids. Trimming took 3 bases from V and 7 from J; bases not matched to a gene: 8.

This clonotype showed up just a few times. The chain links TRBV15 to TRBJ1-4; tentatively, D is TRBD1 (6 bases). Germline CDR1 LNHNV, CDR2 YYDKDF (reference sequence). The length of the CDR3 is 14 residues. V lost 0 bases, J lost 8 bases, and 10 bases lay in between. The CDR3 nucleotides read TGTGCCACCAGCAGAGAAGGGGGGAGGGAAAAACTGTTTTTT. Protein product: CATSREGGREKLFF.

This clonotype was counted at least ten times. CDR3 coding DNA: TGTGCCAGCAGTCCCCGTGGAGGTGGGGCCAACGTCCTGACTTTC. This codes for CASSPRGGGANVLTF. The chain has TRBV12-3 or TRBV12-4 and TRBJ2-6; D possibly corresponds to TRBD2 (5 bases). V lost 5 bases and J lost 3, with 11 bases in between. The CDR3 is made up of 15 amino acids.

This clonotype was observed a few times. This chain uses TRBV7-9 with TRBJ2-1; no reliable D call. CDR1 and CDR2 from the germline V gene are SEHNR and FQNEAQ (reference sequence). Trimming took off 5 bases at V and 6 bases at J, with 20 bases between the two ends. The CDR3 runs 16 residues. Here the CDR3 DNA reads TGTGCCAGCAGCCCCCTTGAAAGGAAGGTCGGCAATGAGCAGTTCTTC. This sequence encodes CASSPLERKVGNEQFF.

The chain is built from TRBV20-1 and TRBJ1-2, with TRBD1 matching 7 bases. CDR3 length equals 14 residues. CDR1 and CDR2 (germline): DFQATT, SNEGSKA (reference sequence). V shed 1 base, J shed 1 base, and the junction held 3 bases outside the gene matches. The CDR3 bases are TGCAGTGCTAGAGGGGGACAGAATAACTATGGCTACACCTTC. It encodes CSARGGQNNYGYTF.

This clonotype was found a few times. The chain employs TRBV12-3 or TRBV12-4 and TRBJ2-3, with D perhaps assigned TRBD1 or TRBD2 (5 bases each). This CDR3 comprises 14 residues. Trimming took off 5 bases at V and 5 bases at J, with 14 bases between the two ends. This CDR3 is CASSAVGAGDTQYF. The DNA of the CDR3 is TGTGCCAGCAGTGCCGTCGGGGCGGGAGATACGCAGTATTTT.

Concerning this clonotype: The germline gene is not matched at one end of the junction; a read error may be the cause. CDR3 nucleotides: TGTGCTAGCAGCTTGGGAGGGGATCGAAGTACAGATACGCAGTATTTT. Translating gives CASSLGGDRSTDTQYF. This rearrangement joins TRBV7-7 to TRBJ2-3, with 7 bases matching TRBD2. Germline V gives CDR1 SSHAT, CDR2 FNYEAQ (reference sequence). The CDR3 loop spans 16 amino acids.

V is TRBV27 and J is TRBJ2-7; TRBD1 agrees at 7 bases. The V gene end was trimmed by 5 bases and the J gene end by 4 bases; junction bases not matched to a gene: 17. CDR3 size: 17 residues. Per germline, CDR1 MNHEY and CDR2 SMNVEV (reference sequence). For the CDR3, the DNA is TGTGCCAGCAGTCCACGAACAGGGGAGTTCTCCATTTACGAGCAGTACTTC. Its translation is CASSPRTGEFSIYEQYF.

This chain connects TRBV3-1 to TRBJ1-1; weak D call: TRBD1 (5 bases). CDR3 size: 13 residues. V shed 8 bases and J shed 0 bases, with 10 bases lying between them. Per germline, CDR1 LGHDT and CDR2 YNNKEL (reference sequence). This chain's CDR3 is CASVGVMNTEAFF. The CDR3 nucleotides read TGTGCCAGCGTGGGGGTGATGAACACTGAAGCTTTCTTT.

This chain uses TRBV7-8 with TRBJ1-5; D not certain. Trimming took 4 bases from V and 9 from J, leaving 10 bases between them. The length of the CDR3 is 12 residues. The V gene's germline CDR1 is SGHVS and CDR2 FQNEAQ. CDR3 coding DNA: TGTGCCAGCAGCTCACCTGGGGTGCCCCAGCATTTT. Amino acids: CASSSPGVPQHF.